These 20 T cell receptor beta chains were all obtained from the same sample, sequenced in a study of blood T cell repertoires in COVID-19. The assay was immunoSEQ multiplex PCR, and TCRdb's table has in-frame clones only and misses some. The repertoire holds about 200,000 clones, 89% seen once, with about 8.8% in the top ten. The sequenced sample consisted of PBMCs or T cells enriched from blood (not recorded which). Source of these receptors: a woman younger than 30 who had recovered from COVID-19.

The count of this clone is one. The chain employs TRBV7-9 and TRBJ2-2, with D possibly being TRBD2 (6 bases). Germline V gives CDR1 SEHNR, CDR2 FQNEAQ (reference sequence). Trimming took 8 bases from V and 6 from J, leaving 16 bases between them. The CDR3 is 14 residues long. CDR3: CASATSFGSGELFF. The CDR3 DNA reads as TGTGCCAGCGCTACTAGCTTCGGTTCCGGGGAGCTGTTTTTT.

This chain links TRBV7-6 with TRBJ2-1; no definite D call. The germline V and J ends were trimmed by 3 bases and 4 bases, with 13 bases remaining between them. The CDR3 spans 15 residues. CDR1 and CDR2 (germline): SGHVS, FNYEAQ. The CDR3 DNA sequence: TGTGCCAGCAGCTTTATTGAAGACTCTTACAATGAGCAGTTCTTC. It translates to CASSFIEDSYNEQFF.

The rearrangement uses TRBV4-1 and TRBJ1-5; 10 bases are shared with TRBD1. Losses at the gene ends were 4 bases for V and 7 bases for J; bases not matched to a gene: 7. This CDR3 region has 15 residues. The germline V gene encodes CDR1 MGHRA and CDR2 YSYEKL. CDR3 in DNA: TGCGCCAGCAGCCGACTAGGGGACAGGGGCCAGCCCCAGCATTTT. Encoded protein: CASSRLGDRGQPQHF.

The chain recombines TRBV3-1 (or the pseudogene TRBV3-2) with TRBJ1-2; D not resolved. There are 15 residues in the CDR3. Germline-derived CDR1 and CDR2 are LGHDT and YNNKEL (reference sequence). V lost 1 base, J lost 2 bases, and 11 bases lay in between. The CDR3 bases are TGTGCCAGCAGCCAAGTGCTAGGCGGAAACTATGGCTACACCTTC. Translation: CASSQVLGGNYGYTF.

The V gene is TRBV15, the J gene TRBJ2-3; D is undetermined. The germline V gene has CDR1 LNHNV and CDR2 YYDKDF (reference sequence). V was cut by 5 bases and J by 1 base, with 7 bases left in between. This CDR3 has 13 residues. The CDR3 DNA reads as TGTGCCACCAGCGGCACAGGCACAGATACGCAGTATTTT. Its translation: CATSGTGTDTQYF.

This clone was counted only a few times. This rearrangement joins TRBV4-1 to TRBJ1-1; D gene ambiguous. Trimming removed 0 bases from V and 4 bases from J, with 6 bases in between. Germline lookup yields CDR1 MGHRA and CDR2 YSYEKL. The CDR3 runs 13 residues. The CDR3 reads CASSQDLATEAFF. Here the CDR3 DNA reads TGCGCCAGCAGCCAAGATTTAGCCACTGAAGCTTTCTTT.

V usage is TRBV5-5 and J usage is TRBJ1-2; 11 bases agree with TRBD1. V gave up 4 bases and J gave up 2 bases; unmatched junction bases: 4. The CDR3 runs 15 residues. The germline CDR1 and CDR2 sequences are SGHKS and YYEKEE (reference sequence). CDR3 DNA sequence: TGTGCCAGCAGCGATGGGACAGGGGGGAACTATGGCTACACCTTC. It is translated as CASSDGTGGNYGYTF. Full variable domain (rest looked up from reference TRBV5-5 and TRBJ1-2): DAGVTQSPTHLIKTRGQQVTLRCSPISGHKSVSWYQQVLGQGPQFIFQYYEKEERGRGNFPDRFSARQFPNYSSELNVNALLLGDSALYLCASSDGTGGNYGYTFGSGTRLTVV.

CDR3 in amino acids: CASSKDKVRSSGNTIYF. CDR3 coding DNA: TGTGCCAGCAGCAAAGATAAGGTCCGGAGCTCTGGAAACACCATATATTTT. The genes are TRBV21-1 and TRBJ1-3. TRBV21-1 is annotated as a pseudogene. The CDR3 totals 17 residues.

This clone occurred once. The gene calls are TRBV4-1 and TRBJ2-7, with D maybe TRBD1 (6 bases). The germline V gene has CDR1 MGHRA and CDR2 YSYEKL. This CDR3 region has 16 residues. Trimming shortened V by 0 bases and J by 2 bases, and 14 bases separated the two germline ends. The DNA for the CDR3 is TGCGCCAGCAGCCAAGATTCAGGGACACCCACCTACGAGCAGTACTTC. Its protein product is CASSQDSGTPTYEQYF.

The chain uses TRBV25-1 and TRBJ2-5; TRBD2 aligns across 11 bases. Germline-derived CDR1 and CDR2 are MGHDK and SYGVNS. The CDR3 totals 17 residues. V shed 7 bases, J shed 3 bases, and the junction held 13 bases outside the gene matches. This CDR3 is CASTMPGASGGKETQYF. Written as DNA, the CDR3 is TGTGCCAGCACAATGCCGGGGGCTAGCGGGGGGAAAGAGACCCAGTACTTC.

J is TRBJ1-4 and V is TRBV3-1 (or the pseudogene TRBV3-2); TRBD1 might be the D (6 bases). Trimming stripped 2 bases from V and 5 bases from J, with 9 bases between. The CDR3 has 14 residues. The V gene's germline CDR1 is LGHDT and CDR2 YNNKEL (reference sequence). The CDR3 DNA is TGTGCCAGCAGCCAAAGAGGGGGAAATGAAAAACTGTTTTTT. Encoded protein: CASSQRGGNEKLFF.

The chain combines TRBV29-1 with TRBJ1-2; the match to TRBD1 covers 9 bases. V dropped 3 bases and J dropped 5; count of bases not matched to a gene: 10. The germline CDR1 and CDR2 sequences are SQVTM and ANQGSEA. The CDR3 totals 15 residues. As DNA, the CDR3 is TGCAGCGTTGAGGGACAGGGAGGGGGAAGGTATGGCTACACCTTC. It is translated as CSVEGQGGGRYGYTF.

The J gene is TRBJ2-7, the V gene TRBV25-1, with TRBD1 identical over 7 bases. This CDR3 is 16 amino acids long. The germline gives CDR1 MGHDK, CDR2 SYGVNS. Trimming at V came to 7 bases and at J to 1 base, leaving 13 bases not matched to a gene. The CDR3 protein is CASNQSRRGRSYEQYF. CDR3 DNA sequence: TGTGCCAGCAACCAGTCCCGTAGGGGGCGATCCTACGAGCAGTACTTC.

The genes are TRBV3-1 (or the pseudogene TRBV3-2) and TRBJ2-7, with TRBD1 matching 10 bases. Germline V gives CDR1 LGHDT, CDR2 YNNKEL (reference sequence). V was clipped by 3 bases and J by 4 bases; unmatched bases: 6. This CDR3 region has 15 residues. The CDR3 coding sequence is TGTGCCAGCAGCCACCCCGGGACAGGGGAGTACGAGCAGTACTTC. Translated: CASSHPGTGEYEQYF.

V and J are TRBV7-2 and TRBJ1-6; tentative D call: TRBD1 (5 bases). Germline V gene data show CDR1 as SGHTA and CDR2 as FQGNSA. The CDR3 length is 17 residues. V lost 5 bases and J 10 bases, leaving 24 bases between the germline ends. In nucleotides, the CDR3 is TGTGCCAGCAGCCACTTGAGTGCGGGGCGGGAAAACTCACCCCTCCACTTT. Encoded protein: CASSHLSAGRENSPLHF.

The chain recombines TRBV20-1 with TRBJ2-3; D unclear. The CDR3 contains 16 residues. The germline V gene encodes CDR1 DFQATT and CDR2 SNEGSKA (reference sequence). Trimming shortened V by 3 bases and J by 0 bases, and 16 bases separated the two germline ends. CDR3 protein: CSASSPVGASTDTQYF. CDR3 sequence (DNA): TGCAGTGCTAGTTCCCCGGTAGGAGCTAGCACAGATACGCAGTATTTT.

This chain uses TRBV10-3 with TRBJ1-2; 8 positions match TRBD1. The CDR3 has 14 residues. V lost 6 bases and J lost 4; bases outside the gene matches: 7. In germline, CDR1 is ENHRY, CDR2 SYGVKD. CDR3 sequence reads: CAISGQGQSYGYTF. The CDR3 nucleotides read TGTGCCATCAGCGGACAGGGACAGTCCTATGGCTACACCTTC.

This sequence joins TRBV30 and TRBJ2-7, with TRBD1 as a possible D gene (5 bases). The CDR3 is 11 residues long. CDR1 and CDR2 (germline): GTSNPN, SVGIG (reference sequence). The V and J ends lost 4 bases and 6 bases respectively, with 10 bases between them. CDR3 residues: CAWNRQSEQYF. CDR3 DNA: TGTGCCTGGAACCGACAGAGCGAGCAGTACTTC.

The gene calls are TRBV4-1 and TRBJ2-7, with TRBD1 matching over 9 bases. Germline CDR1 is MGHRA and CDR2 is YSYEKL. The CDR3 covers 14 residues. V lost 2 bases, J lost 5 bases, and 4 bases stayed unmatched. CDR3: CASSQWDRVHEQYF. CDR3 nucleotide sequence: TGCGCCAGCAGCCAATGGGACAGGGTTCACGAGCAGTACTTC.

The sample holds a few counts of this clone. The J gene is TRBJ2-1, the V gene TRBV5-1; D might be TRBD1 (6 bases). Germline loops: CDR1 SGHRS, CDR2 YFSETQ. CDR3 length: 15 amino acids. V lost 1 base, J lost 6 bases, and 14 bases lay in between. CDR3 sequence reads: CASSLIGGMGNEQFF. The CDR3 DNA reads as TGCGCCAGCAGCTTGATAGGGGGAATGGGCAATGAGCAGTTCTTC. Variable domain in full (rest from reference TRBV5-1 and TRBJ2-1): KAGVTQTPRYLIKTRGQQVTLSCSPISGHRSVSWYQQTPGQGLQFLFEYFSETQRNKGNFPGRFSGRQFSNSRSEMNVSTLELGDSALYLCASSLIGGMGNEQFFGPGTRLTVL.